The entry below describes one T cell receptor (beta chain). This sample also contains other DNA sequences that code for the same CDR3. The sample is drawn from a study of control samples from healthy donors and cancer patients. The repertoire was sequenced with immunoSEQ multiplex PCR; TCRdb's copy has only in-frame clones and lacks some. This table has 95,000 to 150,000 clones, around 90% appearing once. V gave up 4 bases and J gave up 4 bases, with 19 bases separating them. This CDR3 spans 15 amino acids. CDR1 SQVTM and CDR2 ANQGSEA come from the germline V gene. This sequence joins TRBV29-1 and TRBJ1-2; perhaps TRBD1 as D (5 bases). The sequencing input was blood. This clonotype was sampled from a man aged 35 to 55 in good health. The CDR3 protein is CSVGGLGGSTYGYTF. The CDR3 DNA is TGCAGCGTTGGGGGTCTGGGGGGTTCTACCTATGGCTACACCTTC.